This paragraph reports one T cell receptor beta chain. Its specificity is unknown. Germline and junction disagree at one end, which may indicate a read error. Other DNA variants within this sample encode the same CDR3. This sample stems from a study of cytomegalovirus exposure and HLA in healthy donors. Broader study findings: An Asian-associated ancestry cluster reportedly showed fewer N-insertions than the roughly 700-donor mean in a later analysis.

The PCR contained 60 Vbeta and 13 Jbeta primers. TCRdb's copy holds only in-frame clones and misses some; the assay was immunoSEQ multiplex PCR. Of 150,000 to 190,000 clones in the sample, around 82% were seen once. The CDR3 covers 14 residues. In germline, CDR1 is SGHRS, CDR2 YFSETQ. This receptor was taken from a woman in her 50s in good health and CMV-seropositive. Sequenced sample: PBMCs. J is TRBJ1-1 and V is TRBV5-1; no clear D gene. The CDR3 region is CASSLDRWNTEAFF. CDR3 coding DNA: TGCGCCAGCAGCTTGGACAGATGGAACACTGAAGCCTTCTTT.